This T cell receptor beta chain was captured by sequencing in a study of CD8 T cells in ankylosing spondylitis. Study findings and constraints: Several of the motif variants were reported before in synovial fluid and blood from reactive arthritis. Within peripheral blood, clones linked to disease were CD8+ and relatively rare.

Trimming stripped 0 bases from V and 3 bases from J, with 9 bases between. From germline, CDR1 is SGHRS and CDR2 YFSETQ. The CDR3 covers 14 residues. Ten or more counts support this clonotype. Its specificity is unknown. TCRdb ran MiXCR on the 5' RACE reads and lists one entry per CDR3 protein. The sample holds about 39,000 distinct CDR3 sequences; approximately 10% are singletons and the top ten take 16%. Sequenced sample: blood, either unsorted or a sorted T cell fraction (not recorded which). The V gene is TRBV5-1, the J gene TRBJ1-1, with D possibly being TRBD1 (6 bases). This TCR was recovered from a male donor with ankylosing spondylitis or in good health (not recorded which). The CDR3, as DNA: TGCGCCAGCAGCTTGGTTGAGGGGGACACTGAAGCTTTCTTT. This sequence encodes CASSLVEGDTEAFF. Full variable domain (rest looked up from reference TRBV5-1 and TRBJ1-1): KAGVTQTPRYLIKTRGQQVTLSCSPISGHRSVSWYQQTPGQGLQFLFEYFSETQRNKGNFPGRFSGRQFSNSRSEMNVSTLELGDSALYLCASSLVEGDTEAFFGQGTRLTVV.